Presented here are 8 T cell receptor beta chains from one specimen sequenced in a study of control samples from healthy donors and cancer patients. Profiling relied on immunoSEQ multiplex PCR, and the TCRdb table lists in-frame clones only, not all of them. The data contain 20,000 to 30,000 clones, almost 85% of them singletons. Sample: PBMCs. Every receptor here comes from a woman aged 60 to 75 with head and neck cancer.

V gene TRBV9 combines with J gene TRBJ2-7, with 8 bases identical to TRBD2. Trimming cost V 0 bases and J 4 bases; bases outside gene matches: 6. CDR1 and CDR2 (germline): SGDLS, YYNGEE. The CDR3 is made up of 15 amino acids. The CDR3 here is CASSVAGGPMYEQYF. Written as DNA, the CDR3 is TGTGCCAGCAGCGTAGCGGGGGGGCCGATGTACGAGCAGTACTTC.

The chain combines TRBV4-1 with TRBJ1-1; TRBD1 might be the D (5 bases). Germline V gene sequence: CDR1 MGHRA, CDR2 YSYEKL. V was clipped by 4 bases and J by 0 bases, with 18 bases between them. This CDR3 has 17 residues. The CDR3: CASSRGDGVSMNTEAFF. The DNA of the CDR3 is TGCGCCAGCAGCCGCGGGGACGGTGTTAGTATGAACACTGAAGCTTTCTTT.

The chain links TRBV2 to TRBJ1-5; 9 nucleotides agree with TRBD1. Germline CDR1 and CDR2: SNHLY and FYNNEI. Unmatched junction bases numbered 5, after V lost 6 bases and J lost 5 bases. This CDR3 contains 14 residues. In nucleotides, the CDR3 is TGTGCCAGCAGACCCGACAGGGGGGATCAGCCCCAGCATTTT. This sequence encodes CASRPDRGDQPQHF.

In DNA, the CDR3 is TGTGCCAGCAGTTACTCGCTTCTCTCCACAGATACGCAGTATTTT. This translates into CASSYSLLSTDTQYF. The rearrangement uses TRBV6-5 and TRBJ2-3; D ambiguous. Trimming shortened V by 0 bases and J by 2 bases, and 9 bases separated the two germline ends. This CDR3 spans 15 amino acids. The germline gives CDR1 MNHEY, CDR2 SVGAGI.

The table lists this clone with a count of one. J is TRBJ1-2 and V is TRBV3-1 (or the pseudogene TRBV3-2); D may be TRBD1 (6 bases). The germline V gene encodes CDR1 LGHDT and CDR2 YNNKEL (reference sequence). With 4 bases removed from V and 2 bases from J, the gap between germline ends came to 14 bases. The CDR3 has 15 residues. CDR3 loop: CASSPGQYSNYGYTF. CDR3 coding DNA: TGTGCCAGCAGCCCAGGACAGTATTCGAACTATGGCTACACCTTC.

The J gene is TRBJ1-3, the V gene TRBV14; D gene ambiguous. Germline values: CDR1 SGHDN, CDR2 FVKESK. The CDR3 is 14 amino acids. With 0 bases removed from V and 0 bases from J, the gap between germline ends came to 3 bases. Here the CDR3 reads CASSQDTSGNTIYF. The CDR3, as DNA: TGTGCCAGCAGCCAAGACACCTCTGGAAACACCATATATTTT. Full variable domain (missing parts from reference TRBV14 and TRBJ1-3): EAGVTQFPSHSVIEKGQTVTLRCDPISGHDNLYWYRRVMGKEIKFLLHFVKESKQDESGMPNNRFLAERTGGTYSTLKVQPAELEDSGVYFCASSQDTSGNTIYFGEGSWLTVV.

The V gene is TRBV7-9, the J gene TRBJ2-7; possibly TRBD1 for D (6 bases). CDR3 length: 14 residues. V was pared by 3 bases and J by 4 bases, with 13 bases between. Germline loops: CDR1 SEHNR, CDR2 FQNEAQ (reference sequence). CDR3 sequence: CASSLGAGEYEQYF. CDR3 nucleotides: TGTGCCAGCAGCTTGGGAGCAGGGGAATACGAGCAGTACTTC.

The chain links TRBV11-3 to TRBJ2-2; tentatively, D is TRBD1 (6 bases). The V gene's germline CDR1 is SGHNT and CDR2 YENEEA. This CDR3 region has 14 residues. The V and J ends lost 4 bases and 5 bases respectively, with 11 bases between them. The CDR3 DNA is TGTGCCAGCAGCTCCCGGGACAAAACCGGGGAGCTGTTTTTT. Translating gives CASSSRDKTGELFF.